The TCR beta chain under discussion was sequenced for a study of blood T cell repertoires in COVID-19. On the study more broadly: T cells, B-cell-depleted T cells, or PBMCs provided the cDNA or gDNA that served as material.

Original data processing: Nucleated cell counts were estimated from reference gene primer amplification. Some clones are missing from TCRdb's copy, which holds only in-frame ones; the method was immunoSEQ multiplex PCR. From that table come the V and J calls and clone size; the DNA was used to work out D and trimming. This sample has hundreds of thousands of clones, with approximately 90% found just once. The CDR3 runs to 16 residues. V lost 3 bases and J 4 bases, leaving 16 bases between the germline ends. CDR1 is SGHDT and CDR2 is YYEEEE in the germline V gene. Participants came from some 26 US areas, aged about 18 to 89 years.

The material sequenced was PBMCs or T cells enriched from blood (not recorded which). The chain has TRBV5-6 and TRBJ1-4, with no clear D. This TCR was sampled from a man aged 25-40 years who had recovered from COVID-19. The CDR3, as DNA: TGTGCCAGCAGCTGGGCTACCTACGCCAATAATGAAAAACTGTTTTTT. Its protein product is CASSWATYANNEKLFF.